This TCR beta chain was retrieved from a study of cytomegalovirus exposure and HLA in healthy donors. PCR employed 60 Vbeta and 13 Jbeta primers. Original methodology: A later analysis counted 80 million or so unique TCR beta chains, around 10 million shared. The protocol was immunoSEQ multiplex PCR, while the TCRdb copy is restricted to in-frame clones and leaves out a portion. Clone size and the V and J calls come from that table; the DNA yielded D and trimming. The table includes more than 100,000 clones, roughly three quarters detected once. Overall study findings and caveats: Later analysis suggested most CMV-associated TCR beta chains were HLA-restricted. Follow-up analysis found HLA locus-dependent TCR association rates, highest for DRB1 and lowest for HLA-C. No immune exposure information besides CMV serostatus was available.

The CDR3 sequence is 14 residues long. The V and J ends lost 8 bases and 0 bases respectively, with 11 bases between them. Per the germline V gene, CDR1 is MNHEY and CDR2 is SMNVEV (reference sequence). Of note for this clone: Its antigen remains unknown.

This rearrangement joins TRBV27 to TRBJ1-3; D is possibly TRBD1 (5 bases). This sequence originates from a woman aged 18-30 years in good health and CMV-seropositive. The sequencing input was PBMCs. CDR3 DNA sequence: TGTGCCAGCCGTGGGGGGAGCTCTGGAAACACCATATATTTT. This codes for CASRGGSSGNTIYF.